The 19 T cell receptor beta chains below were found in one sample sequenced in a study of neoadjuvant anti-PD-1 for oral cavity cancer. Sequencing was performed with immunoSEQ multiplex PCR; in TCRdb, only in-frame clones are kept and a portion is missing. The sample lists about 14,000 clones, approximately 72% seen once, with 2.5% to 3% in the top ten. Time point described: after neoadjuvant nivolumab, at surgical resection. Sequences were derived from PBMCs, sampled after nivolumab (anti-PD-1) treatment. Every receptor here comes from a person between 35 and 79 years old with oral cavity squamous cell carcinoma.

About this clone: The sample has other DNA sequences that encode this CDR3 too. The gene calls are TRBV25-1 and TRBJ2-5, with D tentatively TRBD2 (6 bases). Germline V gene data show CDR1 as MGHDK and CDR2 as SYGVNS. Trimming cost V 3 bases and J 0 bases, with 8 bases left between them. The CDR3 extends over 14 amino acids. The CDR3 bases are TGTGCCAGCAGTGAGCGGGGACACCAAGAGACCCAGTACTTC. As protein: CASSERGHQETQYF.

The chain joins TRBV10-3 to TRBJ2-5, with TRBD2 matching 7 bases. Germline V gene sequence: CDR1 ENHRY, CDR2 SYGVKD. The CDR3 has 14 amino acids. V was clipped by 4 bases and J by 10 bases; unmatched bases: 12. The CDR3 DNA sequence: TGTGCCATCAGTGGGGGGGGTACACAGACGGACCAGTACTTC. Protein: CAISGGGTQTDQYF.

This chain connects TRBV11-2 to TRBJ2-5, with a weak D call TRBD2 (6 bases). This CDR3 contains 13 residues. Germline V gene data show CDR1 as SGHAT and CDR2 as FQNNGV. Trimming cost V 3 bases and J 4 bases, with 9 bases left between them. CDR3 amino acids: CASSFSGGETQYF. The CDR3, as DNA: TGTGCCAGCAGCTTTAGCGGAGGAGAGACCCAGTACTTC.

The chain carries TRBV25-1 and TRBJ2-5; TRBD2 is a possible D gene (5 bases). This CDR3 is 11 amino acids long. Per the germline V gene, CDR1 is MGHDK and CDR2 is SYGVNS. Trimming removed 5 bases at V and 5 bases at J, with 6 bases between. CDR3 bases: TGTGCCAGCAGTTTAGCGGAGACCCAGTACTTC. Its protein product is CASSLAETQYF.

With regard to this clone: An end of the junction does not agree with germline; a read error may underlie this. The chain recombines TRBV6-1 with TRBJ2-1, with TRBD1 identical over 9 bases. Germline CDR1 is MNHNS and CDR2 is SASEGT. This CDR3 has 16 amino acids. The CDR3 sequence: CASSQASGQGDNEQFF. Here the CDR3 DNA reads TGTGCCAGCAGTCAAGCGTCGGGACAGGGTGACAATGAGCAGTTCTTC.

This clone has only one observation. The chain couples TRBV6-6 to TRBJ2-5; D is unclear. CDR1 is MNHNY, CDR2 SVGAGI, per germline (reference sequence). Trimming removed 5 bases at V and 7 bases at J, with 17 bases between. There are 14 residues in the CDR3. CDR3 sequence: CASSPTGLLGTQYF. CDR3 DNA sequence: TGTGCCAGCAGTCCCACCGGGCTACTGGGGACCCAGTACTTC.

The chain links TRBV27 to TRBJ2-3; D gene uncertain. This CDR3 has 14 amino acids. In germline, CDR1 is MNHEY, CDR2 SMNVEV (reference sequence). The germline V and J ends were trimmed by 3 bases and 0 bases, with 7 bases remaining between them. CDR3 in amino acids: CASSFGYSTDTQYF. The CDR3 DNA follows: TGTGCCAGCAGTTTCGGGTATAGCACAGATACGCAGTATTTT.

The gene calls are TRBV4-1 and TRBJ2-7; no clear D gene. This CDR3 has 16 residues. Germline loops: CDR1 MGHRA, CDR2 YSYEKL. V was shortened by 1 base and J by 3 bases, with 16 bases between the two germline ends. The CDR3 DNA reads as TGCGCCAGCAGCCAAGGGGCGGATAGTCAAGGCTACGAGCAGTACTTC. Its translation: CASSQGADSQGYEQYF.

This clone was seen a few times. This chain connects TRBV14 to TRBJ1-3, with unresolved D. Between the trimmed V and J ends, which lost 4 bases and 2 bases, there was a span of 15 bases. The CDR3 runs 16 residues. The germline gives CDR1 SGHDN, CDR2 FVKESK. CDR3 protein: CASSPPAGRTGNTIYF. CDR3 nucleotides: TGTGCCAGCAGCCCCCCGGCAGGACGTACTGGAAACACCATATATTTT.

Only one count was recorded for this clone. The genes are TRBV20-1 and TRBJ2-7, with D hard to call. Trimming removed 2 bases from V and 0 bases from J, with 2 bases in between. Germline CDR1 is DFQATT and CDR2 is SNEGSKA (reference sequence). The CDR3 is made up of 11 amino acids. This chain's CDR3 is CSARHSYEQYF. CDR3 DNA sequence: TGCAGTGCTAGACACTCCTACGAGCAGTACTTC.

J is TRBJ1-4 and V is TRBV11-2, with 10 bases that match TRBD1. V dropped 5 bases and J dropped 6; count of bases not matched to a gene: 3. The CDR3 loop spans 14 amino acids. Germline V gene lookup returns CDR1 SGHAT and CDR2 FQNNGV. CDR3 region: CASSVGQGYEKLFF. In DNA, the CDR3 is TGTGCCAGCAGCGTGGGACAGGGGTATGAAAAACTGTTTTTT. The full variable domain, in which reference TRBV11-2 and TRBJ1-4 provide the parts outside the CDR3, is EAGVAQSPRYKIIEKRQSVAFWCNPISGHATLYWYQQILGQGPKLLIQFQNNGVVDDSQLPKDRFSAERLKGVDSTLKIQPAKLEDSAVYLCASSVGQGYEKLFFGSGTQLSVL.

The J gene is TRBJ1-2, the V gene TRBV5-6, with D unclear. CDR3 size: 13 residues. Trimming removed 3 bases from V and 3 bases from J, with 9 bases in between. Germline loops: CDR1 SGHDT, CDR2 YYEEEE. The CDR3 is CASSSRTDYGYTF. The CDR3 coding sequence is TGTGCCAGCAGCTCGCGGACGGACTATGGCTACACCTTC. Looking up the rest from reference TRBV5-6 and TRBJ1-2 gives the full variable domain: DAGVTQSPTHLIKTRGQQVTLRCSPKSGHDTVSWYQQALGQGPQFIFQYYEEEERQRGNFPDRFSGHQFPNYSSELNVNALLLGDSALYLCASSSRTDYGYTFGSGTRLTVV.

In its sample, this clone was seen a few times. This chain uses TRBV28 with TRBJ2-1, with 7 bases identical to TRBD2. V lost 5 bases to trimming and J lost 6 bases; unmatched junction nucleotides: 16. Germline V lookup: CDR1 MDHEN, CDR2 SYDVKM. The CDR3 sequence is 17 residues long. In nucleotides, the CDR3 is TGTGCCAGCAGTCCTCGCGGGATGGGCGGGAGATCCAATGAGCAGTTCTTC. Encoded protein: CASSPRGMGGRSNEQFF.

This clone was found a few times. The chain recombines TRBV5-1 with TRBJ2-3; D gene uncertain. The CDR3 spans 12 residues. Trimming shortened V by 3 bases and J by 6 bases, and 8 bases separated the two germline ends. Per the germline V gene, CDR1 is SGHRS and CDR2 is YFSETQ. CDR3 in DNA: TGCGCCAGCAGCTGGCCGGAGGATACGCAGTATTTT. This encodes CASSWPEDTQYF.

The V call is TRBV11-2, the J call TRBJ2-3; 13 bases match TRBD2. The V gene end was trimmed by 6 bases and the J gene end by 1 base; junction bases not matched to a gene: 10. Germline loops: CDR1 SGHAT, CDR2 FQNNGV. This CDR3 region has 18 residues. The CDR3 region is CASSPGLAGALRTDTQYF. The CDR3 region has the DNA TGTGCCAGCAGTCCCGGACTAGCGGGAGCCCTACGCACAGATACGCAGTATTTT.

The chain has TRBV6-5 and TRBJ1-3; D possibly corresponds to TRBD1 (5 bases). Per the germline V gene, CDR1 is MNHEY and CDR2 is SVGAGI. V was trimmed by 6 bases and J by 14 bases, leaving 17 bases between them. There are 12 residues in the CDR3. CDR3 protein: CASRDTFRGVYF. CDR3 nucleotide sequence: TGTGCCAGCAGGGACACGTTCCGGGGGGTATATTTT.

The chain combines TRBV5-1 with TRBJ2-3, with D perhaps TRBD2 (5 bases). The CDR3 loop spans 12 amino acids. V was cut by 2 bases and J by 6 bases, with 7 bases left in between. The germline V gene has CDR1 SGHRS and CDR2 YFSETQ. CDR3 loop: CASSFGEDTQYF. The CDR3 DNA reads TGCGCCAGCAGCTTCGGGGAGGATACGCAGTATTTT.

This chain uses TRBV7-9 with TRBJ2-7; 9 bases agree with TRBD2. CDR3 length equals 16 residues. V gave up 4 bases and J gave up 5 bases; unmatched junction bases: 12. From germline, CDR1 is SEHNR and CDR2 FQNEAQ (reference sequence). The CDR3 spells CASSSLEAGGRDEQYF. The CDR3 DNA reads TGTGCCAGCAGCTCCCTTGAGGCGGGAGGGAGGGACGAGCAGTACTTC.

The rearrangement links TRBV5-6 to TRBJ2-4, with TRBD1 matching 7 bases. J was trimmed by 3 bases and V by 2 bases; bases with no gene match: 5. The length of the CDR3 is 15 residues. The V gene's germline CDR1 is SGHDT and CDR2 YYEEEE. CDR3 sequence reads: CASSLRGPGKNIQYF. The DNA of the CDR3 is TGTGCCAGCAGCTTAAGGGGGCCTGGCAAAAACATTCAGTACTTC. The complete variable domain, with remaining parts taken from reference TRBV5-6 and TRBJ2-4, reads DAGVTQSPTHLIKTRGQQVTLRCSPKSGHDTVSWYQQALGQGPQFIFQYYEEEERQRGNFPDRFSGHQFPNYSSELNVNALLLGDSALYLCASSLRGPGKNIQYFGAGTRLSVL.